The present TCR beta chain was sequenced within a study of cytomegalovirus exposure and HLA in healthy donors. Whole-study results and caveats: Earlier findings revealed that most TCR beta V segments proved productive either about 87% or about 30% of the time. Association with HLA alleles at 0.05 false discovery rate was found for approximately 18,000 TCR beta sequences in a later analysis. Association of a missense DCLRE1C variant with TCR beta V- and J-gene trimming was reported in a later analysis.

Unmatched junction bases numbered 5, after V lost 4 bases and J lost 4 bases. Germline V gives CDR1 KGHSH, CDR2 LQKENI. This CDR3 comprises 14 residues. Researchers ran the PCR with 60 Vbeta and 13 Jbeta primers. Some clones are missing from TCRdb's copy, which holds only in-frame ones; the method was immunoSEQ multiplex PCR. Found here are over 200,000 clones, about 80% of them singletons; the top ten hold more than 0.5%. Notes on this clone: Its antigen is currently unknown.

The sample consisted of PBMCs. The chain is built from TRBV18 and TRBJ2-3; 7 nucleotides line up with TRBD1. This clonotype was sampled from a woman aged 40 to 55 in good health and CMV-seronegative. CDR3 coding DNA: TGTGCCAGCTCACAGGGGGCGAACGCAGATACGCAGTATTTT. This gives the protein CASSQGANADTQYF.